The following is a T cell receptor (beta chain) sequence with its context. The data were produced by immunoSEQ multiplex PCR, yet TCRdb's version contains in-frame clones alone and is incomplete. Among roughly 67,000 clones, about 89% were seen once, and the ten largest hold approximately 1.4%. V dropped 7 bases and J dropped 7; count of bases not matched to a gene: 11. CDR3 length equals 15 residues. Germline V gene sequence: CDR1 MNHEY, CDR2 SMNVEV (reference sequence). These data come from a study of T cell changes during pregnancy in multiple sclerosis. The V gene is TRBV27, the J gene TRBJ1-5; 9 bases are a match to TRBD1. Specimen: peripheral blood, collected in the second trimester of pregnancy. The receptor was isolated from a female donor with multiple sclerosis, enrolled in a pregnancy study. CDR3 sequence (DNA): TGTGCCAGCAAAGGTACAGGGGGCTTAGGGCAGCCCCAGCATTTT. Its translation: CASKGTGGLGQPQHF.